These 20 T cell receptor beta chains originate from one sample sequenced in a study of CD8 T cells in ankylosing spondylitis. TCRdb reprocessed the 5' RACE reads via MiXCR and lists one record per CDR3 protein. The profile covers about 140,000 distinct CDR3 sequences, with about 32% appearing a single time and over 5.5% taken by the ten largest. The sample was synovial fluid, either unsorted or a sorted T cell fraction (not recorded which). Receptors were obtained from a male donor with ankylosing spondylitis.

J is TRBJ2-1 and V is TRBV5-1; 11 positions match TRBD2. The ends lost 3 bases at V and 8 bases at J; junction bases unmatched: 7. The CDR3 runs 15 residues. CDR1 and CDR2 (germline): SGHRS, YFSETQ. The CDR3 here is CASSSTSGSIDEQFF. In DNA form, the CDR3 reads TGCGCCAGCAGCTCAACTAGCGGGAGTATCGATGAGCAGTTCTTC.

This chain uses TRBV28 with TRBJ2-1, with 11 bases lining up with TRBD2. Germline trimming cut 7 bases from V and 0 bases from J; bases unmatched to any gene: 5. The CDR3 extends over 16 amino acids. Germline V gene data show CDR1 as MDHEN and CDR2 as SYDVKM. The CDR3 region has the DNA TGTGCCAGCACCGGTACTAGCGGGGGCTCCTACAATGAGCAGTTCTTC. Translated, it gives CASTGTSGGSYNEQFF.

The chain combines TRBV12-3 or TRBV12-4 with TRBJ2-3; D remains ambiguous. This CDR3 is built from 11 residues. Trimming cost V 4 bases and J 8 bases, with 7 bases left between them. The CDR3 region has the DNA TGTGCCAGCAGTTCGCATCTTACGCAGTATTTT. It yields the protein CASSSHLTQYF.

The chain carries TRBV7-9 and TRBJ2-5; 9 positions agree with TRBD1. V trimming: 1 base; J trimming: 5 bases; junction bases outside the gene matches: 5. The CDR3 has 15 residues. Germline CDR1 and CDR2: SEHNR and FQNEAQ (reference sequence). The CDR3 sequence: CASSLEGQGGETQYF. The CDR3 DNA is TGTGCCAGCAGCTTAGAGGGACAGGGAGGGGAGACCCAGTACTTC.

This clonotype was counted at least ten times. The rearrangement uses TRBV12-5 and TRBJ2-2; D not resolved. The ends were cut back, 1 base at V and 1 base at J, with 10 bases in the middle. The CDR3 has 16 amino acids. Germline CDR1 LGHNT, CDR2 FRNRAP. The CDR3 region is CASGLAKAKNTGELFF. CDR3 sequence (DNA): TGTGCTAGTGGTTTGGCAAAAGCTAAGAACACCGGGGAGCTGTTTTTT. The full variable domain, rest sourced from reference TRBV12-5 and TRBJ2-2, is DARVTQTPRHKVTEMGQEVTMRCQPILGHNTVFWYRQTMMQGLELLAYFRNRAPLDDSGMPKDRFSAEMPDATLATLKIQPSEPRDSAVYFCASGLAKAKNTGELFFGEGSRLTVL.

This clonotype was observed many times. The chain uses TRBV11-1 and TRBJ1-2; 12 bases line up with TRBD1. The CDR3 sequence is 17 residues long. The germline V gene encodes CDR1 SGHAT and CDR2 FQDESV (reference sequence). V lost 2 bases, J lost 6 bases, and 10 bases stayed unmatched. The CDR3 spells CASSLIPGQGAEHGYTF. The CDR3 DNA sequence: TGTGCCAGCAGCTTAATCCCGGGACAGGGGGCGGAACATGGCTACACCTTC.

A few counts support this clonotype. The rearrangement joins TRBV11-2 to TRBJ2-1; maybe TRBD2 (7 bases). The length of the CDR3 is 16 residues. With 5 bases removed from V and 8 bases from J, the gap between germline ends came to 22 bases. Per the germline V gene, CDR1 is SGHAT and CDR2 is FQNNGV. The CDR3 sequence is CASSPSLRGAGDEQFF. CDR3 coding DNA: TGTGCCAGCAGCCCCTCGCTACGGGGGGCTGGCGATGAGCAGTTCTTC.

V and J are TRBV7-9 and TRBJ1-4, with TRBD1 matching 8 bases. Germline loops: CDR1 SEHNR, CDR2 FQNEAQ (reference sequence). Trimming at V came to 4 bases and at J to 5 bases, leaving 6 bases not matched to a gene. This CDR3 is built from 15 residues. DNA of the CDR3: TGTGCCAGCAGCTCCCATCAGGGGGCGAATGAAAAACTGTTTTTT. Translation: CASSSHQGANEKLFF. Drawing the rest from reference TRBV7-9 and TRBJ1-4, the complete variable domain is DTGVSQNPRHKITKRGQNVTFRCDPISEHNRLYWYRQTLGQGPEFLTYFQNEAQLEKSRLLSDRFSAERPKGSFSTLEIQRTEQGDSAMYLCASSSHQGANEKLFFGSGTQLSVL.

The rearrangement joins TRBV29-1 to TRBJ2-5; D gene uncertain. The germline V gene encodes CDR1 SQVTM and CDR2 ANQGSEA. The CDR3 covers 10 residues. Trimming stripped 4 bases from V and 5 bases from J, with 5 bases between. The CDR3 coding sequence is TGCAGCGTTGCCCATGAGACCCAGTACTTC. This sequence encodes CSVAHETQYF.

This clonotype came up many times. J is TRBJ2-2 and V is TRBV20-1; tentatively, D is TRBD1 (6 bases). Trimming cost V 6 bases and J 6 bases, with 11 bases left between them. Germline values: CDR1 DFQATT, CDR2 SNEGSKA (reference sequence). This CDR3 is 12 amino acids long. CDR3 DNA sequence: TGCAGTGCGAGGCACAGGGCCGGGGAGCTGTTTTTT. Residues: CSARHRAGELFF.

V gene TRBV7-3 combines with J gene TRBJ2-3; no clear D gene. CDR3 length equals 13 residues. Trimming shortened V by 5 bases and J by 1 base, and 7 bases separated the two germline ends. Germline CDR1 is SGHTA and CDR2 is FQGTGA. The CDR3 reads CASSRSRTDTQYF. CDR3 coding DNA: TGTGCCAGCAGCCGCTCCCGCACAGATACGCAGTATTTT.

V and J are TRBV21-1 and TRBJ1-1. TRBV21-1 is tagged as a pseudogene. The CDR3 is 13 residues long. CDR3 bases: TGTGCCAGCAGCAAATATAGGACGGACTACCCTATCTTT. It translates to CASSKYRTDYPIF.

This chain connects TRBV2 to TRBJ2-1; 11 positions match TRBD2. Germline CDR1 SNHLY, CDR2 FYNNEI. V shed 6 bases and J 7 bases; nucleotides not matched to a gene: 8. This CDR3 is 15 amino acids long. The CDR3 spells CASSLRLAGTNEQFF. The CDR3 DNA sequence: TGTGCCAGCAGCCTTAGACTAGCGGGAACTAATGAGCAGTTCTTC. The full variable domain, its missing parts supplied by reference TRBV2 and TRBJ2-1, is EPEVTQTPSHQVTQMGQEVILRCVPISNHLYFYWYRQILGQKVEFLVSFYNNEISEKSEIFDDQFSVERPDGSNFTLKIRSTKLEDSAMYFCASSLRLAGTNEQFFGPGTRLTVL.

This clonotype was found a few times. The chain couples TRBV3-1 to TRBJ2-1; D tentatively fits TRBD1 or TRBD2 (7 bases each). CDR3 size: 15 residues. CDR1 and CDR2 from the germline V gene are LGHDT and YNNKEL (reference sequence). V lost 6 bases and J lost 7, with 19 bases in between. The CDR3 loop reads CASRRTGTAGNEQFF. Written as DNA, the CDR3 is TGTGCCAGCAGACGAACCGGGACAGCGGGGAATGAGCAGTTCTTC.

This rearrangement joins TRBV18 to TRBJ1-5; TRBD1 aligns across 9 bases. CDR1 is KGHSH and CDR2 is LQKENI in the germline V gene. The CDR3 contains 17 residues. Losses at the gene ends were 3 bases for V and 0 bases for J; bases not matched to a gene: 6. The CDR3: CASSPGQGVYSNQPQHF. The CDR3 nucleotides read TGTGCCAGCTCACCGGGACAGGGAGTCTATAGCAATCAGCCCCAGCATTTT.

The J gene is TRBJ2-3, the V gene TRBV20-1; no reliable D call. The CDR3 consists of 12 residues. Per germline, CDR1 DFQATT and CDR2 SNEGSKA (reference sequence). With 0 bases removed from V and 1 base from J, the gap between germline ends came to 2 bases. In DNA form, the CDR3 reads TGCAGTGCTAGAGAGGGCACAGATACGCAGTATTTT. Its translation is CSAREGTDTQYF.

The sample holds a few counts of this clonotype. This chain uses TRBV12-3 or TRBV12-4 with TRBJ2-3, with 8 nucleotides matching TRBD1. The CDR3 runs 16 residues. V lost 5 bases, J lost 2 bases, and 9 bases stayed unmatched. The CDR3 here is CASSPGTGFFTDTQYF. The CDR3 bases are TGTGCCAGCAGTCCCGGGACAGGTTTTTTCACAGATACGCAGTATTTT.

This clonotype occurred many times. The V gene is TRBV4-1, the J gene TRBJ1-5; TRBD1 is a possible D gene (5 bases). Trimming stripped 0 bases from V and 7 bases from J, with 25 bases between. The CDR3 has 19 amino acids. CDR1 and CDR2 from the germline V gene are MGHRA and YSYEKL. The CDR3 coding sequence is TGCGCCAGCAGCCAAGATGGAGGCAGGGCTGGTAGTGGAGTCCAGCCCCAGCATTTT. The encoded protein is CASSQDGGRAGSGVQPQHF.

This clonotype was found a few times. At one of its ends the junction is not consistent with the germline gene, which may arise from a read error. The CDR3, as DNA: TGTGCCAGCAGTAACTCCTGGGCAGGGCACTATGGCTACACCTTC. Translating it yields CASSNSWAGHYGYTF. The chain joins TRBV6-5 to TRBJ1-2, with D perhaps matching TRBD1 (5 bases). Germline loops: CDR1 MNHEY, CDR2 SVGAGI. This CDR3 comprises 15 residues.

A few counts support this clonotype. V gene TRBV5-1 combines with J gene TRBJ2-3; possible D gene TRBD2, 6 bases. Germline V gives CDR1 SGHRS, CDR2 YFSETQ. The length of the CDR3 is 16 residues. V was trimmed by 0 bases and J by 0 bases, leaving 11 bases between them. CDR3: CASSLDGAGSTDTQYF. CDR3 coding DNA: TGCGCCAGCAGCTTGGACGGGGCGGGGAGCACAGATACGCAGTATTTT. Variable domain in full (rest from reference TRBV5-1 and TRBJ2-3): KAGVTQTPRYLIKTRGQQVTLSCSPISGHRSVSWYQQTPGQGLQFLFEYFSETQRNKGNFPGRFSGRQFSNSRSEMNVSTLELGDSALYLCASSLDGAGSTDTQYFGPGTRLTVL.